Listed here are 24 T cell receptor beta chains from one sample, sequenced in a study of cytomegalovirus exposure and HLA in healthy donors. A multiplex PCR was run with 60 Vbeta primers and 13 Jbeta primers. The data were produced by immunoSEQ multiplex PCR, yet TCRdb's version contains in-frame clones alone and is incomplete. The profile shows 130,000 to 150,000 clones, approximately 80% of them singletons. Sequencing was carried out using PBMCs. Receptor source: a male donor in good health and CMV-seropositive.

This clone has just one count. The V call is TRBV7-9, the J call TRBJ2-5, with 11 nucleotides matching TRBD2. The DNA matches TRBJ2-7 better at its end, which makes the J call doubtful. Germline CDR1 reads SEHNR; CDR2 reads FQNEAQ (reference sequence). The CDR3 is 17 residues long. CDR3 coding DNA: TGTGCCAGCAGCTTAGCGGTATCTAGCGGGAGGTCCTACGAGCAGTACTTC. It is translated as CASSLAVSSGRSYEQYF.

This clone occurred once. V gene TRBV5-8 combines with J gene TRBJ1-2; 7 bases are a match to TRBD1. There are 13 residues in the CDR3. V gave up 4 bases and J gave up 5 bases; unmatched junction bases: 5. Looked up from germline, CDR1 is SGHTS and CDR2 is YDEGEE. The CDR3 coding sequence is TGTGCCAGCAGCCCGGACAGGTCGTATGGCTACACCTTC. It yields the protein CASSPDRSYGYTF.

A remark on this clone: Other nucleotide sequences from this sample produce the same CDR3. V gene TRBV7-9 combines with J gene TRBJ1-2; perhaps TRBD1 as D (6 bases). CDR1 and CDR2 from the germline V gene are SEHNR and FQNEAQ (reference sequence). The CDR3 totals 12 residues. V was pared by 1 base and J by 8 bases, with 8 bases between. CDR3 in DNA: TGTGCCAGCAGCTTAGGAGGGGGAGGCTACACCTTC. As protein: CASSLGGGGYTF.

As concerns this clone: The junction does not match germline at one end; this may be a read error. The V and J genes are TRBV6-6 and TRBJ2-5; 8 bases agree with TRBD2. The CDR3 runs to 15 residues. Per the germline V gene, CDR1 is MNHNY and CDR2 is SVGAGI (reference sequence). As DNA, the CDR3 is TGTGCCGGCAGTCCCGGACTAGCACCGACAGAGACCCAGTACTTC. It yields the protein CAGSPGLAPTETQYF.

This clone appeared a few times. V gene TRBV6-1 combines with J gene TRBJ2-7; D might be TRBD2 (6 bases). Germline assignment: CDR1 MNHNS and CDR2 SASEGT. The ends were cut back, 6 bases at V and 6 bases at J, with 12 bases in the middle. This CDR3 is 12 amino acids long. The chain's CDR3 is CASRGQGGEQYF. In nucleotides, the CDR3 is TGTGCCAGCAGGGGGCAGGGAGGCGAGCAGTACTTC.

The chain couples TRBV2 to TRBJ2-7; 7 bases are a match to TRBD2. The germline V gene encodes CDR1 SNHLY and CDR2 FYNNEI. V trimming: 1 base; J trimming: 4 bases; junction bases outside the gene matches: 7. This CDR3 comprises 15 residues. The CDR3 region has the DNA TGTGCCAGCAGTGAAGGTAGAGGGAGGGCTTACGAGCAGTACTTC. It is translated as CASSEGRGRAYEQYF.

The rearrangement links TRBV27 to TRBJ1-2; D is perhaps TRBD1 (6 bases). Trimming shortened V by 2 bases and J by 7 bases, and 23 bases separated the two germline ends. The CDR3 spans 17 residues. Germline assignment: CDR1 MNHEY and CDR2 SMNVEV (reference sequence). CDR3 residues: CASSLVPGTRRSGGYTF. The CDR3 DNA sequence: TGTGCCAGCAGTTTAGTTCCCGGGACAAGACGCTCGGGTGGCTACACCTTC.

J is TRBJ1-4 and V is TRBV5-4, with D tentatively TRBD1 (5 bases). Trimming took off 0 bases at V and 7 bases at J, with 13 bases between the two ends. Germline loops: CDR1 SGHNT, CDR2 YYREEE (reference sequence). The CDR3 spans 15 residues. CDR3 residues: CASSLAVGGGEKLFF. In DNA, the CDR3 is TGTGCCAGCAGCTTGGCCGTCGGGGGAGGTGAAAAACTGTTTTTT.

For the CDR3, the DNA is TGTGCCAGCTCCCCGTCCGAGGACAAGGCCCAGCATTTT. Translated, it gives CASSPSEDKAQHF. This chain connects TRBV18 to TRBJ1-5; a possible D gene is TRBD1 (5 bases). The CDR3 extends over 13 amino acids. Germline V gene lookup returns CDR1 KGHSH and CDR2 LQKENI. Between the trimmed V and J ends, which lost 6 bases and 11 bases, there was a span of 17 bases.

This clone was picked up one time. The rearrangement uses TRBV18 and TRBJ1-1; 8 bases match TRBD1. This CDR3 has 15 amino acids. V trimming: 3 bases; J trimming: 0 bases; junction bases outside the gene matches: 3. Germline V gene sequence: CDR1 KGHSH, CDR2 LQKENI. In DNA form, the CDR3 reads TGTGCCAGCTCACCGACAGGGGCGATGAACACTGAAGCTTTCTTT. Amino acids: CASSPTGAMNTEAFF.

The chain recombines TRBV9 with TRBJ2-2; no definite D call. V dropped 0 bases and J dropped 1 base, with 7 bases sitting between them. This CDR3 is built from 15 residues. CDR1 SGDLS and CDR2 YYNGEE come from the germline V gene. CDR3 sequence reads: CASSVDPGNTGELFF. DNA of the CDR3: TGTGCCAGCAGCGTAGACCCAGGGAACACCGGGGAGCTGTTTTTT.

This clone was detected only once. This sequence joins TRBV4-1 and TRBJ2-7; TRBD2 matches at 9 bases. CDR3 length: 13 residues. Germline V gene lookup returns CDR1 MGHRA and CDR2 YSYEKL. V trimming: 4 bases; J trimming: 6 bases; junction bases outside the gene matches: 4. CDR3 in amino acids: CASSLGTSLEQYF. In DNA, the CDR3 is TGCGCCAGCAGCCTCGGGACTAGCCTCGAGCAGTACTTC.

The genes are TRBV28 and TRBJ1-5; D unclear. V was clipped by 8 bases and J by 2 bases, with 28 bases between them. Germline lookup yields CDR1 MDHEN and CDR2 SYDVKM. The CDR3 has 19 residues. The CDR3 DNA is TGTGCCAGCGAAATTCTGGGAGGAACGGCCAATAGCCGCAATCAGCCCCAGCATTTT. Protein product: CASEILGGTANSRNQPQHF.

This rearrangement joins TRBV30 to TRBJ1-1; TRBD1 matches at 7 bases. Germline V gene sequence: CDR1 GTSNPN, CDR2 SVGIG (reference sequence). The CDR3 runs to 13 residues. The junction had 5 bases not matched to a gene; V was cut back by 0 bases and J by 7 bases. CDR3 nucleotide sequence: TGTGCCTGGAGTGTTACAGGGGACCTTGAAGCTTTCTTT. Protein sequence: CAWSVTGDLEAFF.

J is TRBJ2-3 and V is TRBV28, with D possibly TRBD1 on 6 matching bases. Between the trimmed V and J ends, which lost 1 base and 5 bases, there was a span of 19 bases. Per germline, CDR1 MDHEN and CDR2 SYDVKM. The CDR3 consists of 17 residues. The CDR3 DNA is TGTGCCAGCAGTTTATCCCTTTGGGGGCGAGGGGGAGATACGCAGTATTTT. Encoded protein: CASSLSLWGRGGDTQYF.

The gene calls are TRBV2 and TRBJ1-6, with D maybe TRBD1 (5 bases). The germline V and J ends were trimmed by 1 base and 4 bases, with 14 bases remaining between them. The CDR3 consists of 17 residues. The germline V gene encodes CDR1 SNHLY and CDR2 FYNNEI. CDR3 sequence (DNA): TGTGCCAGCAGTGAAGGCGGGACCGCGGATTATAATTCACCCCTCCACTTT. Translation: CASSEGGTADYNSPLHF.

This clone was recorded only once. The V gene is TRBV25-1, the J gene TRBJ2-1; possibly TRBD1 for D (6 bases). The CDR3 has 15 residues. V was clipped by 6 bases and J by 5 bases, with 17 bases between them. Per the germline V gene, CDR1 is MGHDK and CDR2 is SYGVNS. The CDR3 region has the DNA TGTGCCAGCAGGGCTACAGGGACGTCGGACAATGAGCAGTTCTTC. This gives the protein CASRATGTSDNEQFF.

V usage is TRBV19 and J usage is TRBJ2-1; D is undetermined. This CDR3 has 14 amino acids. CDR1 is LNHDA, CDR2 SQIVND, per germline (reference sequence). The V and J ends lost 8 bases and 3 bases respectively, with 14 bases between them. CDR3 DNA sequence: TGTGCCAGTCAGCCCGGTGCGGTCTACAATGAGCAGTTCTTC. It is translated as CASQPGAVYNEQFF.

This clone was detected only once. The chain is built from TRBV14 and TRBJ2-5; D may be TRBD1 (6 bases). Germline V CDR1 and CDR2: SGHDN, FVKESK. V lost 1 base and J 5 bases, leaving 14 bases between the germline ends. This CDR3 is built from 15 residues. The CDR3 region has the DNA TGTGCCAGCAGCCAAGTACCAGGGGCGGCTGAGACCCAGTACTTC. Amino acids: CASSQVPGAAETQYF. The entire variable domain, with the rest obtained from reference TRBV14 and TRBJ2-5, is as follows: EAGVTQFPSHSVIEKGQTVTLRCDPISGHDNLYWYRRVMGKEIKFLLHFVKESKQDESGMPNNRFLAERTGGTYSTLKVQPAELEDSGVYFCASSQVPGAAETQYFGPGTRLLVL.

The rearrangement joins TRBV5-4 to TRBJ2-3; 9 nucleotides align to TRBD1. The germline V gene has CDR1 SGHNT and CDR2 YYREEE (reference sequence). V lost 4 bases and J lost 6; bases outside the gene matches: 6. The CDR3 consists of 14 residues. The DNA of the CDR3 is TGTGCCAGCAGCAGGACAGGGGAAGCCGATACGCAGTATTTT. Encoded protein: CASSRTGEADTQYF.

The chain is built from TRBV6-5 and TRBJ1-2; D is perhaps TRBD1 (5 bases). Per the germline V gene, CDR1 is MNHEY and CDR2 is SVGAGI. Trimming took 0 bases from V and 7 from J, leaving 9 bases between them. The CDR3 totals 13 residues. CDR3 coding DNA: TGTGCCAGCAGTTACTCAACGGGGGGTGGCTACACCTTC. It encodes CASSYSTGGGYTF.

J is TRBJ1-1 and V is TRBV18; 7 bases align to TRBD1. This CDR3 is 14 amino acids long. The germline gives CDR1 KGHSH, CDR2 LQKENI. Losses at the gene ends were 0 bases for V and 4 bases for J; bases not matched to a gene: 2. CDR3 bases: TGTGCCAGCTCACCACCGTCAGGGGGCACTGAAGCTTTCTTT. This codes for CASSPPSGGTEAFF.

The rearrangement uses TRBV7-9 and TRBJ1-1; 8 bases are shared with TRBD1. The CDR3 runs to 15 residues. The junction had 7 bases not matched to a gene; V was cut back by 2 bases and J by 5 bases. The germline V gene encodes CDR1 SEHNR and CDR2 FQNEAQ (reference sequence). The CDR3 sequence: CASSLLDRAGTEAFF. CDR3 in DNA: TGTGCCAGCAGCTTATTGGACAGGGCGGGGACTGAAGCTTTCTTT.

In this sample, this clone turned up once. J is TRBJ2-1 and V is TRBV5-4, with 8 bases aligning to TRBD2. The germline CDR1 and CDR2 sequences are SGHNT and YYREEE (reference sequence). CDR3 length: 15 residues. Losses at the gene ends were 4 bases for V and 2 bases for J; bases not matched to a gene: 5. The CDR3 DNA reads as TGTGCCAGCAGCGTTCGGGGGGGCCCCTACAATGAGCAGTTCTTC. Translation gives CASSVRGGPYNEQFF.